This TCR beta chain was profiled in a study of blood T cell repertoires in COVID-19. Adults between roughly 18 and 89 years of age took part from more than 20 US areas. For recovered donors of Cohort 3, there were two negative PCRs, clearance, or symptom resolution. As handled by the study authors: Amplification from reference gene primers served as the basis for estimated nucleated cell counts. Produced via immunoSEQ multiplex PCR; TCRdb's table is partial and in-frame only. That table is the source of V, J and clone size, and D and trimming were worked out from the DNA. The top ten hold over 8% of the sample, which has hundreds of thousands of clones, 89% seen once. Germline trimming cut 5 bases from V and 5 bases from J; bases unmatched to any gene: 12. The CDR3 extends over 16 amino acids. Germline V gene lookup returns CDR1 SGHVS and CDR2 FQNEAQ.

V gene TRBV7-8 combines with J gene TRBJ2-5, with 9 positions matching TRBD2. Sequenced input: PBMCs or T cells enriched from blood (not recorded which). The clonotype was recovered from a middle-aged woman who had recovered from COVID-19. In DNA, the CDR3 is TGTGCCAGCAGCCCGCGGGGCGGGAGGGCCCGGGAGACCCAGTACTTC. Amino acids: CASSPRGGRARETQYF.